Each of the 4 T cell receptor beta chains below was sequenced from the same sample in a study of T cell responses to AZD1222 COVID-19 vaccine. The repertoire was sequenced with immunoSEQ multiplex PCR; TCRdb's copy has only in-frame clones and lacks some. The table includes more than 110,000 clones, roughly 92% detected once. The sequencing used peripheral blood, collected on day 0 of AZD1222 vaccination. Receptors originate from an adult in good health.

J is TRBJ2-1 and V is TRBV5-4, with D maybe TRBD1 (5 bases). The CDR3 runs to 14 residues. Trimming shortened V by 2 bases and J by 8 bases, and 14 bases separated the two germline ends. Germline V lookup: CDR1 SGHNT, CDR2 YYREEE (reference sequence). The CDR3 sequence: CASSFKGVADEQFF. CDR3 in DNA: TGTGCCAGCAGCTTTAAAGGGGTCGCGGATGAGCAGTTCTTC.

The chain couples TRBV4-2 to TRBJ1-1; D may be TRBD1 (6 bases). The CDR3 runs 18 residues. The germline V gene has CDR1 LGHNA and CDR2 YNFKEQ. Trimming stripped 0 bases from V and 1 base from J, with 18 bases between. The CDR3 DNA follows: TGTGCCAGCAGCCAAGATGGGGGGGCAGGGGTATCGAACACTGAAGCTTTCTTT. Translation gives CASSQDGGAGVSNTEAFF.

The chain is built from TRBV4-1 and TRBJ1-1, with no clear D. Trimming shortened V by 3 bases and J by 2 bases, and 13 bases separated the two germline ends. The CDR3 contains 15 residues. The germline V gene encodes CDR1 MGHRA and CDR2 YSYEKL. CDR3 loop: CASSQVKKSNTEAFF. The CDR3 nucleotides are TGCGCCAGCAGCCAGGTGAAGAAGAGTAACACTGAAGCTTTCTTT.

The chain combines TRBV11-3 with TRBJ2-7; 7 bases match TRBD1. The germline gives CDR1 SGHNT, CDR2 YENEEA. This CDR3 contains 14 residues. V trimming: 5 bases; J trimming: 5 bases; junction bases outside the gene matches: 9. The DNA of the CDR3 is TGTGCCAGCAGCCCATCGACAGGGCACCACGAGCAGTACTTC. This translates into CASSPSTGHHEQYF. Filled out from reference TRBV11-3 and TRBJ2-7, the complete variable domain reads EAGVVQSPRYKIIEKKQPVAFWCNPISGHNTLYWYLQNLGQGPELLIRYENEEAVDDSQLPKDRFSAERLKGVDSTLKIQPAELGDSAVYLCASSPSTGHHEQYFGPGTRLTVT.